The 18 T cell receptor beta chains below come from one sample, sequenced in a study of CDR3 diversity in severe acne. TCRdb re-called the PCR reads with MiXCR, one entry per CDR3 protein. This sample yields some 85,000 distinct CDR3 sequences, of which 49% are seen a single time; around 10% belongs to the top ten. The sample was blood. All receptors derive from a male donor with severe acne vulgaris.

This clonotype has ten or more counts. The chain recombines TRBV19 with TRBJ1-1, with a weak D call TRBD1 (6 bases). CDR3 length: 13 amino acids. V gave up 2 bases and J gave up 5 bases, with 9 bases separating them. Germline V gives CDR1 LNHDA, CDR2 SQIVND (reference sequence). CDR3 amino acids: CASSITGRTEAFF. CDR3 nucleotide sequence: TGTGCCAGTAGTATAACAGGGAGGACTGAAGCTTTCTTT.

V and J are TRBV13 and TRBJ2-5; 11 nucleotides match TRBD2. The V and J ends lost 3 bases and 7 bases, in that order; junction bases with no gene match: 7. The V gene's germline CDR1 is PRHDT and CDR2 FYEKMQ (reference sequence). The CDR3 covers 15 residues. In DNA form, the CDR3 reads TGTGCCAGCAGCTTCGTAGCGGGAGGGCCCGGGACCCAGTACTTC. This translates into CASSFVAGGPGTQYF.

The V and J genes are TRBV13 and TRBJ1-1, with unresolved D. The ends were cut back, 1 base at V and 5 bases at J, with 11 bases in the middle. CDR3 length: 14 residues. Looked up from germline, CDR1 is PRHDT and CDR2 is FYEKMQ (reference sequence). In nucleotides, the CDR3 is TGTGCCAGCAGCTTAGCGACGGTGGGGACTGAAGCTTTCTTT. It is translated as CASSLATVGTEAFF. Using reference TRBV13 and TRBJ1-1 for the parts outside the CDR3, the full variable domain is AAGVIQSPRHLIKEKRETATLKCYPIPRHDTVYWYQQGPGQDPQFLISFYEKMQSDKGSIPDRFSAQQFSDYHSELNMSSLELGDSALYFCASSLATVGTEAFFGQGTRLTVV.

This clonotype was seen once. J is TRBJ2-7 and V is TRBV7-9, with TRBD1 matching 9 bases. After removal of 1 base from V and 5 bases from J, the junction contained 3 bases not matched to a gene. CDR3 length: 14 residues. Germline CDR1 SEHNR, CDR2 FQNEAQ (reference sequence). CDR3: CASSLVWTGDEQYF. The CDR3 nucleotides are TGTGCCAGCAGCTTAGTGTGGACAGGGGACGAGCAGTACTTC.

This clonotype was found a few times. In DNA, the CDR3 is TGTGCCAGCAGCTTAGGGGACACTCGGCGCCGAGAGACCCAGTACTTC. Its protein is CASSLGDTRRRETQYF. The chain employs TRBV11-2 and TRBJ2-5, with D tentatively TRBD1 (6 bases). The CDR3 totals 16 residues. V lost 1 base and J lost 4, with 16 bases in between. Germline V CDR1 and CDR2: SGHAT, FQNNGV.

The sample holds many counts of this clonotype. This chain links TRBV2 with TRBJ2-7, with D possibly matching TRBD2 (5 bases). Trimming pared 4 bases from V and 4 bases from J, leaving 11 bases between. Germline V gives CDR1 SNHLY, CDR2 FYNNEI. This CDR3 contains 13 residues. For the CDR3, the DNA is TGTGCCAGCAGTGCAAGCGGTGGTTACGAGCAGTACGTC. Translation: CASSASGGYEQYV.

Remarks on this clonotype: This may come from a read error, since a much larger clone is one base off. CDR3 residues: CATGGYSGNTIYF. CDR3 coding DNA: TGTGCCACTGGGGGATACTCTGGAAACACCATATATTTT. This chain connects TRBV10-3 to TRBJ1-3, with D possibly being TRBD1 (5 bases). Looked up from germline, CDR1 is ENHRY and CDR2 is SYGVKD. This CDR3 is 13 amino acids long. V was trimmed by 10 bases and J by 0 bases, leaving 10 bases between them.

This clonotype was counted a few times. The chain links TRBV27 to TRBJ2-1; 16 bases are a match to TRBD2. There are 16 residues in the CDR3. V trimming: 6 bases; J trimming: 9 bases; junction bases outside the gene matches: 8. CDR1 and CDR2 (germline): MNHEY, SMNVEV (reference sequence). DNA for the CDR3: TGTGCCAGCAGCCGAGGGACTAGCGGGAGGGCCACTGAGCAGTTCTTC. Protein sequence: CASSRGTSGRATEQFF.

The count of this clonotype is one. The chain uses TRBV7-8 and TRBJ2-7; 8 bases match TRBD2. V was clipped by 5 bases and J by 0 bases; unmatched bases: 6. This CDR3 spans 15 amino acids. CDR1 is SGHVS, CDR2 FQNEAQ, per germline. Here the CDR3 DNA reads TGTGCCAGCAGCCCCCGCCTAGCGGGCTCCTACGAGCAGTACTTC. It yields the protein CASSPRLAGSYEQYF. Variable domain in full (rest from reference TRBV7-8 and TRBJ2-7): GAGVSQSPRYKVAKRGQDVALRCDPISGHVSLFWYQQALGQGPEFLTYFQNEAQLDKSGLPSDRFFAERPEGSVSTLKIQRTQQEDSAVYLCASSPRLAGSYEQYFGPGTRLTVT.

In this sample, this clonotype turned up many times. This rearrangement joins TRBV5-6 to TRBJ2-7; D perhaps matches TRBD2 (5 bases). Germline CDR1 is SGHDT and CDR2 is YYEEEE. The V and J ends lost 0 bases and 3 bases respectively, with 7 bases between them. This CDR3 contains 13 residues. The CDR3 DNA reads TGTGCCAGCAGCTTGGCCGGGGTCTACGAGCAGTACGTC. Protein product: CASSLAGVYEQYV.

The genes are TRBV7-8 and TRBJ2-7; TRBD1 matches 7 bases. Germline assignment: CDR1 SGHVS and CDR2 FQNEAQ. Losses at the gene ends were 4 bases for V and 6 bases for J; bases not matched to a gene: 3. This CDR3 is 12 amino acids long. CDR3 residues: CASSSGGFEQYF. DNA for the CDR3: TGTGCCAGCAGCTCAGGGGGATTCGAGCAGTACTTC.

This clonotype was counted ten times or more. J is TRBJ2-5 and V is TRBV6-1; D remains ambiguous. The CDR3 runs to 13 residues. The germline V gene has CDR1 MNHNS and CDR2 SASEGT. Trimming took off 2 bases at V and 3 bases at J, with 7 bases between the two ends. CDR3 region: CASSESGKETQYF. The CDR3, as DNA: TGTGCCAGCAGTGAATCTGGGAAAGAGACCCAGTACTTC.

The chain couples TRBV25-1 to TRBJ2-5; D is ambiguous. The CDR3 is 15 residues long. V lost 5 bases to trimming and J lost 9 bases, with 22 bases between them. In germline, CDR1 is MGHDK, CDR2 SYGVNS. The CDR3 loop reads CASSKGALGNQPQYF. The CDR3 coding sequence is TGTGCCAGCAGTAAAGGCGCTCTAGGCAATCAGCCCCAGTACTTC. Based on the CDR3 plus reference TRBV25-1 and TRBJ2-5, the full variable domain is EADIYQTPRYLVIGTGKKITLECSQTMGHDKMYWYQQDPGMELHLIHYSYGVNSTEKGDLSSESTVSRIRTEHFPLTLESARPSHTSQYLCASSKGALGNQPQYFGPGTRLLVL.

This clonotype showed up many times. The CDR3 spells CSASPGGSSQPQHF. The DNA for the CDR3 is TGCAGTGCTAGCCCAGGGGGCTCGAGCCAGCCCCAGCATTTT. The J gene is TRBJ1-5, the V gene TRBV20-1, with TRBD1 matching 8 bases. The CDR3 totals 14 residues. V shed 3 bases, J shed 7 bases, and the junction held 8 bases outside the gene matches. CDR1 is DFQATT and CDR2 is SNEGSKA in the germline V gene (reference sequence).

The chain joins TRBV10-1 to TRBJ2-7; D might be TRBD2 (6 bases). The CDR3 runs 14 residues. Germline-derived CDR1 and CDR2 are WNHNN and SYGVQD (reference sequence). V lost 3 bases and J lost 7, with 16 bases in between. CDR3 protein: CASSDGGTNVEQYF. The CDR3 DNA sequence: TGCGCCAGCAGTGACGGCGGGACCAACGTAGAGCAGTACTTC.

In the case of this clonotype: An end of the junction does not agree with germline; a read error may underlie this. J is TRBJ1-6 and V is TRBV10-3, with D possibly matching TRBD1 (5 bases). The CDR3 has 15 residues. Germline values: CDR1 ENHRY, CDR2 SYGVKD. DNA of the CDR3: TGTGCCATCGGTGAGTCGGGGCAGAATAATTCACCCCTCCACTTT. Amino acid sequence: CAIGESGQNNSPLHF.

At least ten counts were recorded for this clonotype. J is TRBJ1-1 and V is TRBV29-1, with 7 bases aligning to TRBD1. Unmatched junction bases numbered 9, after V lost 4 bases and J lost 10 bases. The CDR3 has 12 amino acids. Germline V gene lookup returns CDR1 SQVTM and CDR2 ANQGSEA. This CDR3 is CSVARQGGVAFF. For the CDR3, the DNA is TGCAGCGTTGCAAGACAGGGTGGAGTAGCTTTCTTT.

This clonotype was detected once. The junction does not match germline at one end; this may be a read error. The genes are TRBV7-9 and TRBJ2-1; 15 bases are a match to TRBD2. This CDR3 is built from 19 residues. Germline assignment: CDR1 SEHNR and CDR2 FQNEAQ (reference sequence). The CDR3 loop is CASSLPGTSGGSSYNEQFF. The DNA of the CDR3 is TGCGCCAGCAGCTTACCGGGGACTAGCGGGGGGAGCTCCTACAATGAGCAGTTCTTC. The full variable domain, with the rest looked up from reference TRBV7-9 and TRBJ2-1, is DTGVSQNPRHKITKRGQNVTFRCDPISEHNRLYWYRQTLGQGPEFLTYFQNEAQLEKSRLLSDRFSAERPKGSFSTLEIQRTEQGDSAMYLCASSLPGTSGGSSYNEQFFGPGTRLTVL.